This T cell receptor beta chain was sequenced for a study of cytomegalovirus exposure and HLA in healthy donors. General study points: The authors later linked a missense DCLRE1C variant to TCR beta V- and J-gene trimming.

As regards this clone: Its target is not known.

The CDR3 covers 15 residues. Trimming took 3 bases from V and 1 from J, leaving 7 bases between them. Germline values: CDR1 LGHNA, CDR2 YSLEER. In the PCR, 60 Vbeta and 13 Jbeta primers were used. Profiled with immunoSEQ multiplex PCR; TCRdb holds only in-frame clones, not every one. The table records tens of thousands of clones, roughly three quarters of them present only once. The sample was PBMCs. This receptor was identified in a man aged 18 to 29 in good health and CMV-seronegative. The rearrangement joins TRBV4-3 to TRBJ2-6, with D possibly matching TRBD1 (5 bases). The CDR3 loop reads CASSQAGSGANVLTF. The CDR3 bases are TGCGCCAGCAGCCAGGCAGGGTCTGGGGCCAACGTCCTGACTTTC.